These T cell receptor beta chains were read from a single sample in a study of T cells after somatic rescue of genetic block. Method: immunoSEQ multiplex PCR; TCRdb's copy keeps in-frame clones and lacks some. The sample gives 12,000 to 15,000 clones, about 70% of which show up once; approximately 15% is in the top ten. Sequencing was carried out using peripheral blood mononuclear cells (PBMCs). These receptors all stem from a boy between 5 and 17 years old. CDR3s include the opening cysteine and the closing phenylalanine or tryptophan. The order of the fields is clone size, J gene, V gene, CDR3 length, CDR3 protein. Size is omitted from some rows. Given values are once, few, many or a class for expanded clones.

clone size: NA; J gene: TRBJ2-1; V gene: TRBV7-8; CDR3 length: 15; CDR3 protein: CASSFRDRDFNEQFF
clone size: NA; J gene: TRBJ2-3; V gene: TRBV5-1; CDR3 length: 15; CDR3 protein: CASSLVTAFTDTQYF
clone size: NA; J gene: TRBJ1-6; V gene: TRBV30; CDR3 length: 15; CDR3 protein: CAWSSYYRDNSPLHF
clone size: NA; J gene: TRBJ2-7; V gene: TRBV27; CDR3 length: 15; CDR3 protein: CASSPQYPLSYEQYF
clone size: few; J gene: TRBJ2-3; V gene: TRBV5-1; CDR3 length: 16; CDR3 protein: CASSPRTSGGTDTQYF
clone size: NA; J gene: TRBJ2-2; V gene: TRBV5-1; CDR3 length: 19; CDR3 protein: CASSLFRLAGGPDTGELFF
clone size: few; J gene: TRBJ1-4; V gene: TRBV6-5; CDR3 length: 13; CDR3 protein: CASSFGLNEKLFF
clone size: NA; J gene: TRBJ2-2; V gene: TRBV6-5; CDR3 length: 15; CDR3 protein: CASSYWGSNTGELFF
clone size: NA; J gene: TRBJ2-1; V gene: TRBV29-1; CDR3 length: 13; CDR3 protein: CSVGIYSYNEQFF
clone size: NA; J gene: TRBJ1-6; V gene: TRBV5-1; CDR3 length: 15; CDR3 protein: CASSLSTGVGSPLHF
clone size: NA; J gene: NA; V gene: TRBV5-1; CDR3 length: 17; CDR3 protein: CASNTPGVEPPSYEQYF
clone size: NA; J gene: TRBJ2-5; V gene: TRBV6-1; CDR3 length: 12; CDR3 protein: CASSSLGVTQYF
clone size: NA; J gene: TRBJ1-3; V gene: TRBV30; CDR3 length: 15; CDR3 protein: CACQPGQGFGNTIYF
clone size: NA; J gene: TRBJ1-4; V gene: TRBV2; CDR3 length: 20; CDR3 protein: CASKTSEGAHPFATNEKLFF
clone size: few; J gene: TRBJ1-1; V gene: TRBV6-6; CDR3 length: 11; CDR3 protein: CASSRDREAFF
clone size: once; J gene: TRBJ2-5; V gene: TRBV23-1; CDR3 length: 17; CDR3 protein: CASTGLGGGAHQETQYF
clone size: NA; J gene: TRBJ2-1; V gene: TRBV7-3; CDR3 length: 17; CDR3 protein: CASSLPGLAGGPNEQFF
clone size: NA; J gene: TRBJ1-2; V gene: TRBV9; CDR3 length: 15; CDR3 protein: CASSVRTGGSGGYTF
clone size: NA; J gene: TRBJ1-5; V gene: TRBV5-8; CDR3 length: 14; CDR3 protein: CASSLGTPNQPQHF
clone size: NA; J gene: TRBJ2-7; V gene: TRBV5-1; CDR3 length: 13; CDR3 protein: CASSLRARNEQYF
clone size: NA; J gene: TRBJ2-7; V gene: TRBV10-1; CDR3 length: 13; CDR3 protein: CASSESGVYEQYF
clone size: NA; J gene: TRBJ2-3; V gene: TRBV9; CDR3 length: 16; CDR3 protein: CASSSRLAIGPDTQYF
clone size: few; J gene: TRBJ1-5; V gene: TRBV7-8; CDR3 length: 17; CDR3 protein: CASSLAYRESSNQPQHF
clone size: medium-sized; J gene: TRBJ1-2; V gene: TRBV28; CDR3 length: 13; CDR3 protein: CASSRGVNYGYTF
clone size: NA; J gene: TRBJ1-5; V gene: TRBV7-6; CDR3 length: 15; CDR3 protein: CASSLIWGNGQPQHF
clone size: NA; J gene: TRBJ1-2; V gene: TRBV18; CDR3 length: 15; CDR3 protein: CASSPGSGREIGYTF
clone size: NA; J gene: TRBJ2-1; V gene: TRBV28; CDR3 length: 16; CDR3 protein: CASSLTSGGSYNEQFF
clone size: NA; J gene: TRBJ2-7; V gene: TRBV5-6; CDR3 length: 16; CDR3 protein: CASSRRPGPTSYEQYF
clone size: once; J gene: TRBJ2-5; V gene: TRBV28; CDR3 length: 16; CDR3 protein: CASRSGTGSYQETQYF
clone size: NA; J gene: TRBJ2-2; V gene: TRBV4-2; CDR3 length: 14; CDR3 protein: CASSQDRVAGELFF